The 18 T cell receptor beta chains below come from one sample, sequenced in a study of blood T cells in healthy people across ages. Through a sample-barcoded 5' primer and a J-beta primer mix, a second PCR was run for roughly 6 to 11 cycles. TCRdb re-analysed the 5' RACE reads in MiXCR, keeping a single row per CDR3 protein. This sample yields about 640,000 distinct CDR3 sequences, of which under 65% are seen a single time; over 30% belongs to the top ten. The sample consisted of blood. The receptors come from a man in his sixties in good health.

This rearrangement joins TRBV12-3 or TRBV12-4 to TRBJ2-3; no reliable D call. The ends were cut back, 1 base at V and 5 bases at J, with 13 bases in the middle. The CDR3 spans 15 residues. The DNA of the CDR3 is TGTGCCAGCAGTTTAGGTCTCACCTTGGGAGATACGCAGTATTTT. Protein sequence: CASSLGLTLGDTQYF.

This clonotype was recorded a few times. Here the CDR3 reads CSVRTGNTEAFF. The CDR3 nucleotides are TGCAGCGTTAGGACGGGTAACACTGAAGCTTTCTTT. The V gene is TRBV29-1, the J gene TRBJ1-1; no clear D gene. The germline CDR1 and CDR2 sequences are SQVTM and ANQGSEA. V was pared by 5 bases and J by 2 bases, with 9 bases between. This CDR3 is 12 amino acids long.

This sequence joins TRBV7-8 and TRBJ1-1; weak D call: TRBD1 (5 bases). V lost 1 base to trimming and J lost 6 bases, with 9 bases between them. The V gene's germline CDR1 is SGHVS and CDR2 FQNEAQ. CDR3 size: 13 residues. The CDR3 DNA follows: TGTGCCAGCAGCTTAGAAAGGGACTCTGAAGCTTTCTTT. Its protein is CASSLERDSEAFF. Using reference TRBV7-8 and TRBJ1-1 for the parts outside the CDR3, the full variable domain is GAGVSQSPRYKVAKRGQDVALRCDPISGHVSLFWYQQALGQGPEFLTYFQNEAQLDKSGLPSDRFFAERPEGSVSTLKIQRTQQEDSAVYLCASSLERDSEAFFGQGTRLTVV.

There are a few counts of this clonotype. The chain combines TRBV10-3 with TRBJ2-7, with D possibly being TRBD1 or TRBD2 (6 bases each). Germline V gene sequence: CDR1 ENHRY, CDR2 SYGVKD. With 8 bases removed from V and 7 bases from J, the gap between germline ends came to 18 bases. CDR3 length equals 13 residues. The CDR3 bases are TGTGCCATCCTTGCGCCGGGGGCGGGGGAGCAGTACTTC. Translation: CAILAPGAGEQYF.

With regard to this clonotype: A much larger clone lies one base from this, so it may be a read error. The V call is TRBV9, the J call TRBJ2-7, with TRBD2 matching over 7 bases. From germline, CDR1 is SGDLS and CDR2 YYNGEE. The CDR3 totals 13 residues. The trim removed 8 bases at V and 6 bases at J, leaving 11 bases unmatched. CDR3 region: CASTGGLGAEQYF. CDR3 DNA sequence: TGTGCCAGTACCGGAGGACTAGGGGCCGAGCAGTACTTC.

This clonotype was seen at least ten times. The chain combines TRBV29-1 with TRBJ1-2; the D gene is possibly TRBD1 (5 bases). Trimming took 6 bases from V and 7 from J, leaving 12 bases between them. The CDR3 length is 11 residues. Germline V gene sequence: CDR1 SQVTM, CDR2 ANQGSEA. The DNA of the CDR3 is TGCAGCGTCGGCAGGGAAGGTGGCTACACCTTC. Protein: CSVGREGGYTF.

This clonotype was detected only a few times. The CDR3 is CASIQGVGYTF. CDR3 nucleotides: TGTGCCAGCATCCAAGGGGTTGGCTACACCTTC. J is TRBJ1-2 and V is TRBV27, with D possibly being TRBD1 (5 bases). From germline, CDR1 is MNHEY and CDR2 SMNVEV (reference sequence). With 7 bases removed from V and 7 bases from J, the gap between germline ends came to 10 bases. The CDR3 consists of 11 residues.

The CDR3 coding sequence is TGTGCCAGCAGCCAAGATGGCAGGGCGGTTGTAGATACGCAGTATTTT. Residues: CASSQDGRAVVDTQYF. V is TRBV4-2 and J is TRBJ2-3; perhaps TRBD1 as D (5 bases). This CDR3 is 16 amino acids long. Trimming removed 0 bases from V and 5 bases from J, with 15 bases in between. Germline CDR1 LGHNA, CDR2 YNFKEQ.

The chain combines TRBV5-1 with TRBJ2-7, with D uncertain. V was pared by 4 bases and J by 1 base, with 12 bases between. This CDR3 has 14 residues. Germline assignment: CDR1 SGHRS and CDR2 YFSETQ. CDR3 DNA: TGCGCCAGCAGCCAGGCCCCCCGTTCCTACGAGCAGTACTTC. As protein: CASSQAPRSYEQYF. The whole variable domain, remainder taken from reference TRBV5-1 and TRBJ2-7, is KAGVTQTPRYLIKTRGQQVTLSCSPISGHRSVSWYQQTPGQGLQFLFEYFSETQRNKGNFPGRFSGRQFSNSRSEMNVSTLELGDSALYLCASSQAPRSYEQYFGPGTRLTVT.

This chain uses TRBV25-1 with TRBJ1-2, with unresolved D. CDR1 and CDR2 from the germline V gene are MGHDK and SYGVNS. V lost 4 bases, J lost 8 bases, and 8 bases lay in between. The CDR3 contains 11 residues. Written as DNA, the CDR3 is TGTGCCAGCAGTGCCCCCGGGGGCTACACCTTC. Encoded protein: CASSAPGGYTF.

V is TRBV6-1 and J is TRBJ2-4, with D hard to call. The CDR3 extends over 16 amino acids. The V end lost 1 base, the J end lost 1 base, and 11 bases lay between the germline ends. Germline CDR1 reads MNHNS; CDR2 reads SASEGT. CDR3 nucleotide sequence: TGTGCCAGCAGTGAAGTGTGGGGATCCGCCAAAAACATTCAGTACTTC. This encodes CASSEVWGSAKNIQYF.

V usage is TRBV7-9 and J usage is TRBJ2-3; possible D gene TRBD2, 5 bases. The germline gives CDR1 SEHNR, CDR2 FQNEAQ (reference sequence). Trimming left V 5 bases short and J 6 bases short, with 21 bases between. There are 16 residues in the CDR3. The CDR3 loop reads CASSPLFSSGEDTQYF. CDR3 DNA: TGTGCCAGCAGCCCACTATTTAGCTCCGGGGAGGATACGCAGTATTTT.

Written as DNA, the CDR3 is TGTGCCAGCAGCCAACTATTCCACTCTCAGACCCAGTACTTC. It encodes CASSQLFHSQTQYF. J is TRBJ2-7 and V is TRBV3-1; D gene ambiguous. TRBJ2-5 matches the DNA end more closely, so the J call is doubtful. CDR1 is LGHDT and CDR2 is YNNKEL in the germline V gene (reference sequence). The CDR3 spans 14 residues.

The J gene is TRBJ2-6, the V gene TRBV27; D gene uncertain. Trimming shortened V by 7 bases and J by 0 bases, and 19 bases separated the two germline ends. Per the germline V gene, CDR1 is MNHEY and CDR2 is SMNVEV (reference sequence). There are 18 residues in the CDR3. CDR3 region: CASTFDRPKSSGANVLTF. The DNA for the CDR3 is TGTGCCAGCACTTTTGACCGCCCCAAGAGCTCTGGGGCCAACGTCCTGACTTTC.

The chain couples TRBV5-1 to TRBJ2-7; 7 bases align to TRBD1. The germline V gene encodes CDR1 SGHRS and CDR2 YFSETQ. V was clipped by 0 bases and J by 4 bases; unmatched bases: 13. There are 17 residues in the CDR3. The CDR3 DNA is TGCGCCAGCAGCTTGGTATCTAGTCGGGGACAGCCTTACGAGCAGTACTTC. Translating gives CASSLVSSRGQPYEQYF. Complete variable domain (other parts from reference TRBV5-1 and TRBJ2-7): KAGVTQTPRYLIKTRGQQVTLSCSPISGHRSVSWYQQTPGQGLQFLFEYFSETQRNKGNFPGRFSGRQFSNSRSEMNVSTLELGDSALYLCASSLVSSRGQPYEQYFGPGTRLTVT.

The table lists this clonotype with a few counts. The chain uses TRBV6-1 and TRBJ2-4; 8 positions match TRBD2. CDR3 length: 16 amino acids. The V segment lost 8 bases and the J segment 1 base; nucleotides outside the gene matches: 10. Germline V gene sequence: CDR1 MNHNS, CDR2 SASEGT. The CDR3 region is CASSTSGGLAKNIQYF. The CDR3 nucleotides read TGTGCCAGCTCAACATCGGGGGGGTTGGCCAAAAACATTCAGTACTTC.

This clonotype was counted only a few times. The gene calls are TRBV5-1 and TRBJ1-2; 10 bases map to TRBD1. The germline V gene encodes CDR1 SGHRS and CDR2 YFSETQ. This CDR3 region has 14 residues. Losses at the gene ends were 4 bases for V and 6 bases for J; bases not matched to a gene: 6. The CDR3 loop reads CASSGQGQGHGYTF. The CDR3 DNA reads as TGCGCCAGCAGCGGCCAGGGACAGGGGCATGGCTACACCTTC.

Many counts were recorded for this clonotype. This chain joins TRBV12-3 or TRBV12-4 and TRBJ2-3; D perhaps matches TRBD2 (6 bases). V was shortened by 5 bases and J by 3 bases, with 9 bases between the two germline ends. The CDR3 covers 13 residues. CDR3 in amino acids: CASSPAGTDTQYF. The CDR3 DNA follows: TGTGCCAGCAGTCCCGCGGGGACAGATACGCAGTATTTT.